Included here is one TCR beta chain sequence, with context. What it binds is not known. TCRdb keeps only in-frame clones here, not all; method: immunoSEQ multiplex PCR. The sample has just over 80,000 clones, roughly 80% seen once; the top ten hold approximately 0.45%. This sample was taken from a study of T cell clones after liver transplantation. Study findings and constraints: In a couple of subjects, few donor cells limited the measurable donor-reactive repertoire.

Unstimulated PBMCs were sorted into CD3+CD4+ and CD3+CD8+ populations. Unmatched junction bases numbered 9, after V lost 3 bases and J lost 7 bases. This CDR3 comprises 16 residues. Germline values: CDR1 WNHNN, CDR2 SYGVQD (reference sequence). This specimen consisted of CD4+ T cells from blood, obtained approximately 3.5 years after liver transplant. This TCR was sampled from a human patient who received a liver transplant. Some T cells could come from the graft donor. This chain links TRBV10-1 with TRBJ2-7, with TRBD2 matching 13 bases. CDR3 in amino acids: CASSDPGTSGTREQYF. In DNA, the CDR3 is TGCGCCAGCAGTGACCCTGGGACTAGCGGGACGCGAGAGCAGTACTTC.